In its sample, the clone carrying this T cell receptor (beta chain) is medium-sized (0.01 to 0.1%). TCRdb redid the calling of the 5' RACE reads with MiXCR, one entry per CDR3 protein. Seen here are 40,000 to 45,000 distinct CDR3 sequences, 4.5% to 5% observed once, and the top ten hold approximately 4.8%. These data are taken from a study of early T cells in non-severe SARS-CoV-2 infection. The clonotype comes from an adult who was a healthcare worker with PCR-confirmed SARS-CoV-2 infection or an uninfected control (not recorded which). Sequencing was performed on whole blood.

Written as DNA, the CDR3 is TGCAGCGTTGTGAGGCAGGGGTCAGATACGCAGTATTTT. Translating gives CSVVRQGSDTQYF. The rearrangement links TRBV29-1 to TRBJ2-3, with D possibly matching TRBD1 (6 bases). Trimming pared 4 bases from V and 4 bases from J, leaving 12 bases between. The CDR3 has 13 amino acids. In germline, CDR1 is SQVTM, CDR2 ANQGSEA.